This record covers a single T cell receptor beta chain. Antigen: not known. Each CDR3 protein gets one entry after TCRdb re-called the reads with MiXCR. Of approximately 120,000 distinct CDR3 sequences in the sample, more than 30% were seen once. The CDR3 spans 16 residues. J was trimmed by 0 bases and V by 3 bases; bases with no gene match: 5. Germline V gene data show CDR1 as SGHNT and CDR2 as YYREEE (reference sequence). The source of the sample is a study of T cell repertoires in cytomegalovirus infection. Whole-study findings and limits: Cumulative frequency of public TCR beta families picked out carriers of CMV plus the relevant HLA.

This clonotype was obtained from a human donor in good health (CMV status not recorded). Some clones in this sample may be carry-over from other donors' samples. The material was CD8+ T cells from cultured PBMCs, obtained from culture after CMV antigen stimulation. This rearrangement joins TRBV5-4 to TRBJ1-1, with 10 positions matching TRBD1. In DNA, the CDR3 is TGTGCCAGCAGCTGGGGGACAGGGGCTCTGAACACTGAAGCTTTCTTT. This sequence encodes CASSWGTGALNTEAFF.